This TCR beta chain comes out of a study of sequential checkpoint blockade in melanoma. About the research overall: First-line arms were nivolumab then ipilimumab, or the reverse, randomized 1:1. Maintenance nivolumab came after either treatment sequence.

Data came from immunoSEQ multiplex PCR; TCRdb stores just in-frame clones and leaves some out. Of under 40,000 clones listed, 88% are singletons. The treatment is: randomized to nivolumab then ipilimumab (arm A) or the reverse (arm B). Patients had received no earlier DNA-damaging chemotherapy. Sorted cells were live CD3+CD8+, lacking CD19 and CD56, from PBMCs. V was cut by 2 bases and J by 0 bases, with 13 bases left in between. The V gene's germline CDR1 is MNHNS and CDR2 SASEGT. There are 16 residues in the CDR3. The V and J genes are TRBV6-1 and TRBJ1-1, with a possible D match to TRBD1 (6 bases). The source material was CD8+ T cells sorted from blood (inferred from file names), sampled from a patient given nivolumab and ipilimumab in sequence. The TCR originated in a human donor with melanoma. CDR3 bases: TGTGCCAGCAGTGAAACCCGGGGACATATGAACACTGAAGCTTTCTTT. Amino acids: CASSETRGHMNTEAFF.